These 10 T cell receptor beta chains were sequenced from one sample in a study of T cells in Graves' hyperthyroidism and ophthalmopathy. Amplified TCR beta CDR3 regions derived from RNA transcripts. The HTBI set primed first-round TCR CDR3 RT-PCR. TCRdb ran MiXCR on the multiplex PCR reads and lists one entry per CDR3 protein. The sample consists of about 500,000 distinct CDR3 sequences, approximately 15% of them appearing once. The specimen sequenced was blood. These receptors were obtained from a woman between 18 and 29 years old with Graves' hyperthyroidism.

This clonotype was observed a few times. This chain joins TRBV6-1 and TRBJ1-2, with TRBD1 as a possible D gene (6 bases). V gave up 4 bases and J gave up 0 bases, with 9 bases separating them. This CDR3 spans 14 amino acids. Per germline, CDR1 MNHNS and CDR2 SASEGT. CDR3: CASSVGTTNYGYTF. CDR3 in DNA: TGTGCCAGCAGTGTTGGGACAACTAACTATGGCTACACCTTC.

This clonotype has ten or more counts. The chain recombines TRBV14 with TRBJ2-3; D assignment may be TRBD1 or TRBD2 (5 bases each). V gave up 4 bases and J gave up 1 base, with 15 bases separating them. CDR1 and CDR2 from the germline V gene are SGHDN and FVKESK. The CDR3 contains 16 residues. The CDR3 DNA sequence: TGTGCCAGCAGCCGATTCCGGGACCTCCGCACAGATACGCAGTATTTT. Protein product: CASSRFRDLRTDTQYF.

This clonotype was counted at least ten times. The V and J genes are TRBV6-1 and TRBJ2-3; 7 nucleotides agree with TRBD2. V trimming: 5 bases; J trimming: 6 bases; junction bases outside the gene matches: 5. This CDR3 region has 13 residues. The germline V gene encodes CDR1 MNHNS and CDR2 SASEGT. DNA of the CDR3: TGTGCCAGCAGTTATCGGCGGGAGGATACGCAGTATTTT. Encoded protein: CASSYRREDTQYF.

Many counts were recorded for this clonotype. This chain links TRBV14 with TRBJ2-3; TRBD2 agrees at 11 bases. The CDR3 has 15 residues. Trimming took 2 bases from V and 5 from J; bases not matched to a gene: 3. Germline values: CDR1 SGHDN, CDR2 FVKESK. CDR3 sequence reads: CASSQLLAGVDTQYF. CDR3 nucleotide sequence: TGTGCCAGCAGCCAACTACTAGCGGGAGTAGATACGCAGTATTTT.

On this clonotype: Relative to the germline gene, one junction end is altered; a read error may explain this. The gene calls are TRBV5-5 and TRBJ1-2; D ambiguous. Per the germline V gene, CDR1 is SGHKS and CDR2 is YYEKEE (reference sequence). The CDR3 has 12 residues. As DNA, the CDR3 is TGCGCCAGCTCAACGTCGAACTATGGCTACACCTTC. Translating it yields CASSTSNYGYTF.

This clonotype has a count of ten or more. This chain uses TRBV2 with TRBJ2-7; 7 bases map to TRBD1. The V gene end was trimmed by 8 bases and the J gene end by 3 bases; junction bases not matched to a gene: 4. The CDR3 sequence is 12 residues long. Germline V gives CDR1 SNHLY, CDR2 FYNNEI. The CDR3 nucleotides are TGTGCCAGCGAAAGGGACAGCTACGAGCAGTACTTC. It codes for CASERDSYEQYF.

The V gene is TRBV11-3, the J gene TRBJ2-5; 8 positions agree with TRBD2. Germline V lookup: CDR1 SGHNT, CDR2 YENEEA. Trimming took 5 bases from V and 3 from J; bases not matched to a gene: 8. The CDR3 has 15 amino acids. CDR3 protein: CASSPGLGEEETQYF. In DNA, the CDR3 is TGTGCCAGCAGCCCGGGACTAGGTGAGGAAGAGACCCAGTACTTC.

The chain carries TRBV7-2 and TRBJ2-2; 8 bases match TRBD2. Germline V gene data show CDR1 as SGHTA and CDR2 as FQGNSA. The CDR3 is 15 amino acids. V was pared by 5 bases and J by 7 bases, with 9 bases of the junction left unmatched. The CDR3 spells CASSPSGGRIGELFF. CDR3 coding DNA: TGTGCCAGCAGCCCCAGCGGGGGCCGGATCGGGGAGCTGTTTTTT.

This chain uses TRBV5-6 with TRBJ1-5, with D possibly TRBD1 on 5 matching bases. The germline V gene encodes CDR1 SGHDT and CDR2 YYEEEE. Trimming took 2 bases from V and 8 from J, leaving 14 bases between them. This CDR3 region has 14 residues. This CDR3 reads CASSLDSRIEPQHF. The CDR3 region has the DNA TGTGCCAGCAGCTTAGACAGTAGGATCGAGCCCCAGCATTTT.

This chain uses TRBV19 with TRBJ2-7, with TRBD2 identical over 11 bases. CDR1 LNHDA and CDR2 SQIVND come from the germline V gene (reference sequence). After removal of 6 bases from V and 6 bases from J, the junction contained 4 bases not matched to a gene. The length of the CDR3 is 13 residues. Here the CDR3 DNA reads TGTGCCAGTAGACTAGCGGGAGCGCGCGAGCAGTACTTC. It yields the protein CASRLAGAREQYF.